One and the same sample provided the 22 T cell receptor beta chains below, sequenced in a study of identical twins (dated by TCRdb to 2016 to 2017). The method behind the library was 5' RACE. Sequencing relied on an Illumina HiSeq 2000. The raw public reads went through TCRdb reprocessing: fastp at Q25, MiXCR clone calling, in-frame beta chains kept. Here each entry gathers all rows of one CDR3 protein and keeps the most common genes and DNA. The sample yields hundreds of thousands of distinct CDR3 sequences; 8.5% to 9.5% were counted once. The ten most abundant clones make up roughly 7% of the sample. These same data were also listed under a study on yellow fever vaccine responses in identical twins.

Source material: CD8+ T cells sorted from blood. The receptor set was obtained from a woman aged 18 to 35 in good health.

Ten or more counts support this clonotype. V is TRBV29-1 and J is TRBJ2-2; D gene uncertain. Germline V gives CDR1 SQVTM, CDR2 ANQGSEA. This CDR3 has 13 amino acids. V lost 0 bases, J lost 3 bases, and 5 bases lay in between. CDR3 bases: TGCAGCGTTGAAGATCGCGACACCGGGGAGCTGTTTTTT. Residues: CSVEDRDTGELFF.

The rearrangement uses TRBV29-1 and TRBJ2-3; weak D call: TRBD1 (6 bases). The CDR3 is 16 residues long. Germline values: CDR1 SQVTM, CDR2 ANQGSEA. Trimming took off 3 bases at V and 10 bases at J, with 26 bases between the two ends. CDR3 DNA sequence: TGCAGCGTTGATGGCAGGGACATAAATAGCGTTTGGGCGCAGTATTTT. The encoded protein is CSVDGRDINSVWAQYF.

This clonotype was counted only a few times. The V call is TRBV29-1, the J call TRBJ2-3; D is perhaps TRBD1 (6 bases). The CDR3 is 16 residues long. The V end lost 1 base, the J end lost 2 bases, and 16 bases lay between the germline ends. Germline V gives CDR1 SQVTM, CDR2 ANQGSEA. Here the CDR3 DNA reads TGCAGCGTTGAAGGGGCCGACAGGAAAGCCACAGATACGCAGTATTTT. This sequence encodes CSVEGADRKATDTQYF.

This clonotype has only a few counts. This rearrangement joins TRBV27 to TRBJ1-2; 7 bases agree with TRBD1. Per the germline V gene, CDR1 is MNHEY and CDR2 is SMNVEV (reference sequence). The length of the CDR3 is 14 residues. Trimming took 6 bases from V and 0 from J; bases not matched to a gene: 4. The CDR3 region is CASRGQQSNYGYTF. In nucleotides, the CDR3 is TGTGCCAGCAGGGGACAGCAGTCTAACTATGGCTACACCTTC.

This clonotype has at least ten counts. The chain carries TRBV2 and TRBJ2-7; weak D call: TRBD1 (6 bases). There are 15 residues in the CDR3. Germline values: CDR1 SNHLY, CDR2 FYNNEI. V gave up 6 bases and J gave up 7 bases, with 22 bases separating them. As DNA, the CDR3 is TGTGCCAGCAGGGAGCCCGGGGACATCCAGGAGGAGCAGTACTTC. Translation gives CASREPGDIQEEQYF.

This clonotype was observed a handful of times. The CDR3 DNA sequence: TGTGCCAGCAGCTTTTTTTCCGGCTACGAGCAGTACTTC. It yields the protein CASSFFSGYEQYF. The chain uses TRBV7-2 and TRBJ2-7, with unresolved D. Germline V gives CDR1 SGHTA, CDR2 FQGNSA. The ends were cut back, 3 bases at V and 3 bases at J, with 9 bases in the middle. This CDR3 contains 13 residues. The variable domain in full, completed from reference TRBV7-2 and TRBJ2-7, reads GAGVSQSPSNKVTEKGKDVELRCDPISGHTALYWYRQSLGQGLEFLIYFQGNSAPDKSGLPSDRFSAERTGGSVSTLTIQRTQQEDSAVYLCASSFFSGYEQYFGPGTRLTVT.

This chain links TRBV4-1 with TRBJ1-1, with 8 positions matching TRBD1. The germline V gene has CDR1 MGHRA and CDR2 YSYEKL. The CDR3 runs 18 residues. The V gene end was trimmed by 2 bases and the J gene end by 9 bases; junction bases not matched to a gene: 20. The CDR3 spells CASSQQPGTGQVLSQAFF. Here the CDR3 DNA reads TGCGCCAGCAGCCAACAACCCGGGACAGGTCAGGTTCTAAGTCAAGCTTTCTTT.

This clonotype was seen many times. The V call is TRBV7-9, the J call TRBJ1-1; 9 positions match TRBD1. V shed 3 bases and J 2 bases; nucleotides not matched to a gene: 4. Germline V gene lookup returns CDR1 SEHNR and CDR2 FQNEAQ (reference sequence). There are 15 residues in the CDR3. Here the CDR3 reads CASSLGQGLNTEAFF. Written as DNA, the CDR3 is TGTGCCAGCAGCTTGGGACAGGGTCTCAACACTGAAGCTTTCTTT. Full variable domain (remainder filled in from reference TRBV7-9 and TRBJ1-1): DTGVSQNPRHKITKRGQNVTFRCDPISEHNRLYWYRQTLGQGPEFLTYFQNEAQLEKSRLLSDRFSAERPKGSFSTLEIQRTEQGDSAMYLCASSLGQGLNTEAFFGQGTRLTVV.

This clonotype has just a few counts. The chain joins TRBV9 to TRBJ2-7, with D unclear. Germline V lookup: CDR1 SGDLS, CDR2 YYNGEE. V lost 4 bases to trimming and J lost 3 bases, with 17 bases between them. This CDR3 has 15 residues. The CDR3 spells CASSPLGDSIYEQYF. DNA of the CDR3: TGTGCCAGCAGCCCCCTCGGTGATAGTATCTACGAGCAGTACTTC.

This clonotype was observed a handful of times. V usage is TRBV29-1 and J usage is TRBJ2-7; the D gene is possibly TRBD1 (5 bases). The CDR3 has 13 amino acids. Trimming took 4 bases from V and 2 from J, leaving 12 bases between them. Germline V gene lookup returns CDR1 SQVTM and CDR2 ANQGSEA. CDR3 sequence reads: CSVVTDTTYEQYF. For the CDR3, the DNA is TGCAGCGTTGTTACGGACACCACCTACGAGCAGTACTTC.

There are many counts of this clonotype. CDR3 in amino acids: CATSRDRQGDSYEQYF. DNA of the CDR3: TGTGCCACCAGCAGAGATAGGCAGGGTGACTCCTACGAGCAGTACTTC. This chain connects TRBV15 to TRBJ2-7; the D gene is possibly TRBD1 (5 bases). CDR3 length: 16 residues. From germline, CDR1 is LNHNV and CDR2 YYDKDF (reference sequence). V gave up 0 bases and J gave up 0 bases, with 12 bases separating them.

V usage is TRBV18 and J usage is TRBJ2-5; TRBD2 matches at 9 bases. The J segment lost 2 bases and the V segment lost 3 bases, leaving 4 bases of the junction unmatched. CDR1 is KGHSH, CDR2 LQKENI, per germline. This CDR3 is built from 15 residues. The chain's CDR3 is CASSPGTSIQETQYF. The CDR3 DNA sequence: TGTGCCAGCTCACCCGGGACTAGCATACAAGAGACCCAGTACTTC.

The chain is built from TRBV20-1 and TRBJ2-7; 8 positions agree with TRBD2. Per the germline V gene, CDR1 is DFQATT and CDR2 is SNEGSKA (reference sequence). The trim removed 1 base at V and 3 bases at J, leaving 5 bases unmatched. CDR3 size: 14 residues. CDR3 coding DNA: TGCAGTGCTAGAGTACGGGGGGGAGGCTACGAGCAGTACTTC. Its translation: CSARVRGGGYEQYF.

This clonotype was seen at least ten times. The chain employs TRBV5-1 and TRBJ2-7, with D maybe TRBD2 (6 bases). This CDR3 comprises 12 residues. The germline CDR1 and CDR2 sequences are SGHRS and YFSETQ. Deletions cut 8 bases from V and 3 bases from J, with 12 bases between. The CDR3 DNA sequence: TGCGCCAGGACGGAGGGAAGCTACGAGCAGTACTTC. Its protein is CARTEGSYEQYF.

Regarding this clonotype: Only one base separates this from a far larger clonotype, so it likely reflects a read error. For the CDR3, the DNA is TGTGCCGGCAGCGTAGGCGGGGGCACCGGGGAGCTGTTTTTT. Amino acid sequence: CAGSVGGGTGELFF. The J gene is TRBJ2-2, the V gene TRBV9, with 7 bases that match TRBD2. Germline V gene lookup returns CDR1 SGDLS and CDR2 YYNGEE. The CDR3 has 14 amino acids.

The sample holds many counts of this clonotype. The chain combines TRBV29-1 with TRBJ2-2, with D tentatively TRBD1 or TRBD2 (5 bases each). CDR1 SQVTM and CDR2 ANQGSEA come from the germline V gene. The CDR3 has 15 residues. The V and J ends lost 6 bases and 3 bases respectively, with 17 bases between them. CDR3 nucleotide sequence: TGCAGCGTCGCCCCGGGACGGGGATACACCGGGGAGCTGTTTTTT. Its translation is CSVAPGRGYTGELFF.

This clonotype was seen ten or more times. This chain links TRBV7-6 with TRBJ2-3; D may be TRBD2 (5 bases). Germline V gene lookup returns CDR1 SGHVS and CDR2 FNYEAQ. The CDR3 sequence is 13 residues long. The V end was cut by 6 bases, the J end by 1 base, with 8 bases between. CDR3 DNA sequence: TGTGCCAGCAGGGGTAGCGGCACAGATACGCAGTATTTT. As protein: CASRGSGTDTQYF. Full variable domain (remainder filled in from reference TRBV7-6 and TRBJ2-3): GAGVSQSPRYKVTKRGQDVALRCDPISGHVSLYWYRQALGQGPEFLTYFNYEAQQDKSGLPNDRFSAERPEGSISTLTIQRTEQRDSAMYRCASRGSGTDTQYFGPGTRLTVL.

The chain uses TRBV5-1 and TRBJ2-1, with TRBD2 as a possible D gene (5 bases). Germline loops: CDR1 SGHRS, CDR2 YFSETQ. Trimming shortened V by 1 base and J by 8 bases, and 10 bases separated the two germline ends. CDR3 length: 13 residues. The CDR3 region has the DNA TGCGCCAGCAGCTTGACTAGGTTCGATGAGCAGTTCTTC. Translation: CASSLTRFDEQFF.

Ten or more counts support this clonotype. The chain is built from TRBV28 and TRBJ2-5; D possibly corresponds to TRBD2 (5 bases). The CDR3 spans 16 residues. CDR1 MDHEN and CDR2 SYDVKM come from the germline V gene. V was pared by 7 bases and J by 2 bases, with 20 bases between. The DNA for the CDR3 is TGTGCCAGCACCCCCCGGGCTGCCTCGGGACAAGAGACCCAGTACTTC. The encoded protein is CASTPRAASGQETQYF. The full variable domain, in which reference TRBV28 and TRBJ2-5 provide the parts outside the CDR3, is DVKVTQSSRYLVKRTGEKVFLECVQDMDHENMFWYRQDPGLGLRLIYFSYDVKMKEKGDIPEGYSVSREKKERFSLILESASTNQTSMYLCASTPRAASGQETQYFGPGTRLLVL.

This clonotype was observed many times. The chain combines TRBV12-3 or TRBV12-4 with TRBJ1-2; no definite D call. Trimming removed 7 bases from V and 8 bases from J, with 14 bases in between. This CDR3 comprises 12 residues. CDR3 loop: CASTRMSEGYTF. CDR3 nucleotides: TGTGCCAGCACTAGAATGAGCGAGGGCTACACCTTC.

The chain recombines TRBV30 with TRBJ2-1; 7 nucleotides line up with TRBD2. After removal of 0 bases from V and 0 bases from J, the junction contained 2 bases not matched to a gene. CDR1 is GTSNPN and CDR2 is SVGIG in the germline V gene (reference sequence). The CDR3 runs 15 residues. The CDR3 coding sequence is TGTGCCTGGAGTGTAAGCGGGACCTCCTACAATGAGCAGTTCTTC. Its translation is CAWSVSGTSYNEQFF.

Only a few counts were recorded for this clonotype. The rearrangement uses TRBV4-3 and TRBJ2-3; maybe TRBD2 (6 bases). Trimming took off 2 bases at V and 4 bases at J, with 10 bases between the two ends. Germline values: CDR1 LGHNA, CDR2 YSLEER. The CDR3 is 14 residues long. CDR3 region: CASSQSGYADTQYF. Here the CDR3 DNA reads TGCGCCAGCAGCCAAAGCGGGTATGCAGATACGCAGTATTTT.